Following are 10 T cell receptor beta chains from one sample sequenced in a study of Graves' ophthalmopathy and Graves' hyperthyroidism. As the template, RNA transcripts were used to amplify TCR beta CDR3 regions. HTBI primers were employed in first-round RT-PCR, then a second-round multiplex PCR followed. TCRdb independently ran MiXCR on the multiplex PCR reads; one entry per CDR3 protein. The sample consists of 400,000 to 500,000 distinct CDR3 sequences, 21% of them appearing once. The sample consisted of peripheral blood. The receptor source for this set is a woman between 18 and 29 years old with stable Graves' hyperthyroidism.

This clonotype was observed many times. This chain uses TRBV19 with TRBJ2-7; TRBD2 might be the D (6 bases). Trimming left V 3 bases short and J 3 bases short, with 12 bases between. This CDR3 spans 14 amino acids. Per the germline V gene, CDR1 is LNHDA and CDR2 is SQIVND (reference sequence). CDR3 loop: CASSMAGGSYEQYF. The CDR3 nucleotides are TGTGCCAGTAGTATGGCTGGGGGGAGCTACGAGCAGTACTTC.

V gene TRBV6-1 combines with J gene TRBJ2-5; TRBD1 aligns across 7 bases. Germline assignment: CDR1 MNHNS and CDR2 SASEGT. Trimming took 6 bases from V and 3 from J; bases not matched to a gene: 13. This CDR3 contains 16 residues. The CDR3 bases are TGTGCCAGCAGCGACCCCTCGTACAGGGGAGAAGAGACCCAGTACTTC. Translation gives CASSDPSYRGEETQYF.

This clonotype was observed many times. The gene calls are TRBV18 and TRBJ2-5, with D possibly being TRBD1 or TRBD2 (5 bases each). This CDR3 comprises 13 residues. Between the trimmed V and J ends, which lost 5 bases and 4 bases, there was a span of 11 bases. The V gene's germline CDR1 is KGHSH and CDR2 LQKENI. The CDR3 sequence: CASSTGPRETQYF. CDR3 coding DNA: TGTGCCAGCTCAACGGGACCACGAGAGACCCAGTACTTC.

For this clonotype: This may be a read error: a much more frequent sequence differs by one nucleotide. The chain combines TRBV24-1 with TRBJ1-1; D is uncertain. Looked up from germline, CDR1 is KGHDR and CDR2 is SFDVKD. CDR3 length equals 14 residues. Trimming removed 4 bases from V and 3 bases from J, with 11 bases in between. The CDR3 is CATSEEEPYTEAFF. For the CDR3, the DNA is TGTGCCACCAGTGAGGAGGAACCGTACACTGAAGCTTTCTTT.

This clonotype was seen repeatedly, ten times or more. This sequence joins TRBV12-3 or TRBV12-4 and TRBJ2-7; 14 bases are shared with TRBD2. J gave up 4 bases and V 5 bases, and 4 bases lay outside the gene matches. The CDR3 totals 15 residues. As DNA, the CDR3 is TGTGCCAGCAGTCCGGGACTAGCGGGAGCTTACGAGCAGTACTTC. Protein product: CASSPGLAGAYEQYF.

The genes are TRBV15 and TRBJ2-2; D remains ambiguous. The V end lost 3 bases, the J end lost 3 bases, and 11 bases lay between the germline ends. This CDR3 has 15 amino acids. Germline CDR1 LNHNV, CDR2 YYDKDF (reference sequence). The CDR3 sequence: CATSRALTDTGELFF. The DNA of the CDR3 is TGTGCCACCAGCAGGGCCTTGACTGACACCGGGGAGCTGTTTTTT.

As regards this clonotype: Mismatch with germline at one junction end may stem from a read error. The V gene is TRBV28, the J gene TRBJ2-4; possible D gene TRBD1, 6 bases. The germline gives CDR1 MDHEN, CDR2 SYDVKM. The CDR3 is 16 residues long. DNA of the CDR3: TGTGCCAGCAGTCTTTACAGGGCCTCAGGCAAAACCATTCAGTACTTC. This encodes CASSLYRASGKTIQYF.

In this sample, this clonotype turned up many times. With a much larger clone just one base away, this may be a read error. V usage is TRBV6-5 and J usage is TRBJ1-1; D unclear. The CDR3 consists of 14 residues. Germline V gene data show CDR1 as MNHEY and CDR2 as SVGAGI. V was trimmed by 0 bases and J by 3 bases, leaving 8 bases between them. DNA for the CDR3: TGTGCCAGCAGTTACTCGCGGGGTTACACTGAAGCTTTCTTT. Translation gives CASSYSRGYTEAFF.

The V and J genes are TRBV20-1 and TRBJ1-6; D ambiguous. This CDR3 comprises 14 residues. Germline CDR1 is DFQATT and CDR2 is SNEGSKA (reference sequence). V was clipped by 3 bases and J by 8 bases, with 14 bases between them. This chain's CDR3 is CSASMADLDSPLHF. CDR3 in DNA: TGCAGTGCTAGTATGGCAGATTTGGATTCACCCCTCCACTTT.

At least ten counts were recorded for this clonotype. The gene calls are TRBV11-1 and TRBJ1-1; TRBD1 agrees at 12 bases. J was trimmed by 1 base and V by 5 bases; bases with no gene match: 5. The germline gives CDR1 SGHAT, CDR2 FQDESV (reference sequence). The CDR3 loop spans 16 amino acids. This chain's CDR3 is CASSLWDRGPNTEAFF. The CDR3 DNA reads TGTGCCAGCAGCCTATGGGACAGGGGGCCGAACACTGAAGCTTTCTTT.